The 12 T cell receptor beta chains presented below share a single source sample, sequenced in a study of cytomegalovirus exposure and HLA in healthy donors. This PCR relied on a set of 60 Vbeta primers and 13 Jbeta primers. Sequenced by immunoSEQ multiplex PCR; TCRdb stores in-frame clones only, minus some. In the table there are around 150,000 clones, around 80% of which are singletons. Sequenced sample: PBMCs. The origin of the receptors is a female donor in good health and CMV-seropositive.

The CDR3 loop is CASKTGTSADYEQYF. As DNA, the CDR3 is TGTGCCAGTAAGACCGGGACTAGCGCCGACTACGAGCAGTACTTC. This sequence joins TRBV19 and TRBJ2-7; 10 bases match TRBD2. V shed 7 bases and J 3 bases; nucleotides not matched to a gene: 9. The germline CDR1 and CDR2 sequences are LNHDA and SQIVND (reference sequence). The CDR3 totals 15 residues.

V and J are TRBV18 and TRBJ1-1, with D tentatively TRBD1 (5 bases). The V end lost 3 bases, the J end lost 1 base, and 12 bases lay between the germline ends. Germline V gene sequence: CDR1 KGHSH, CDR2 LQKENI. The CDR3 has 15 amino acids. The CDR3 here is CASSPPGQQNTEAFF. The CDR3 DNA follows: TGTGCCAGCTCACCCCCCGGACAACAGAACACTGAAGCTTTCTTT.

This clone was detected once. The CDR3 coding sequence is TGCGCCAGCAGCTTGGCAGGGGAAAGTTTCAATGAGCAGTTCTTC. Translation: CASSLAGESFNEQFF. This rearrangement joins TRBV5-1 to TRBJ2-1; a possible D gene is TRBD1 (6 bases). Germline V CDR1 and CDR2: SGHRS, YFSETQ. V lost 0 bases, J lost 6 bases, and 13 bases lay in between. The CDR3 has 15 amino acids.

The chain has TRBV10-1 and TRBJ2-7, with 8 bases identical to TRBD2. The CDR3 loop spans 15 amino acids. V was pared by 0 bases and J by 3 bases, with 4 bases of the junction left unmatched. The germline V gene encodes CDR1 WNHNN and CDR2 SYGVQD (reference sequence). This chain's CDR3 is CASSESRAGDYEQYF. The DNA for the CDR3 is TGCGCCAGCAGTGAGTCTAGAGCGGGAGACTACGAGCAGTACTTC.

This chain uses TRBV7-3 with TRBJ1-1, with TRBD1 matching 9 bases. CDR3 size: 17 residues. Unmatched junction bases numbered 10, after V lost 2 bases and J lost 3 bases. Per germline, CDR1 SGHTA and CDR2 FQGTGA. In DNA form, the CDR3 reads TGTGCCAGCAGCTTATGGGGACAGGGAGTGTCGGACACTGAAGCTTTCTTT. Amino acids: CASSLWGQGVSDTEAFF. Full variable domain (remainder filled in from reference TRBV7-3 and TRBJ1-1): GAGVSQTPSNKVTEKGKYVELRCDPISGHTALYWYRQSLGQGPEFLIYFQGTGAADDSGLPNDRFFAVRPEGSVSTLKIQRTERGDSAVYLCASSLWGQGVSDTEAFFGQGTRLTVV.

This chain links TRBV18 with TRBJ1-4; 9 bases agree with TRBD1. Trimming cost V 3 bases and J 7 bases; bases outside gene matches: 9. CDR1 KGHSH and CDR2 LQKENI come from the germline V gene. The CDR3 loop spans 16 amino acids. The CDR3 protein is CASSPRRQGDGEKLFF. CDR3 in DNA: TGTGCCAGCTCACCGCGTAGACAGGGGGACGGTGAAAAACTGTTTTTT.

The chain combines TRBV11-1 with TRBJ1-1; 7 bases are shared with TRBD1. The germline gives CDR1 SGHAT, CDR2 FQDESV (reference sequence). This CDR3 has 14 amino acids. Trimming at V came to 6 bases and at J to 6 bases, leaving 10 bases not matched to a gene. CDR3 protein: CASRQTGDLAEAFF. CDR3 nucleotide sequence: TGTGCCAGCAGACAAACAGGGGATTTGGCTGAAGCTTTCTTT. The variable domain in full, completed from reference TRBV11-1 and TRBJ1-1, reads EAEVAQSPRYKITEKSQAVAFWCDPISGHATLYWYRQILGQGPELLVQFQDESVVDDSQLPKDRFSAERLKGVDSTLKIQPAELGDSAMYLCASRQTGDLAEAFFGQGTRLTVV.

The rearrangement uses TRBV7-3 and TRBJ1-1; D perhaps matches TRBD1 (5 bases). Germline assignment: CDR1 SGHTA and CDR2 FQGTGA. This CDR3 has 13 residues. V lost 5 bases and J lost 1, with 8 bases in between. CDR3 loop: CASSPTGNTEAFF. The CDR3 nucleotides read TGTGCCAGCAGCCCCACAGGGAACACTGAAGCTTTCTTT.

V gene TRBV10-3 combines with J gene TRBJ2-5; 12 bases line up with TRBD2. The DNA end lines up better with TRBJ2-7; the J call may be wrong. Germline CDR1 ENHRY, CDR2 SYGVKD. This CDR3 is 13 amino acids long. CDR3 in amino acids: CATGLAGSNEQYF. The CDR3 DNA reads TGTGCCACCGGACTAGCGGGAAGTAACGAGCAGTACTTC.

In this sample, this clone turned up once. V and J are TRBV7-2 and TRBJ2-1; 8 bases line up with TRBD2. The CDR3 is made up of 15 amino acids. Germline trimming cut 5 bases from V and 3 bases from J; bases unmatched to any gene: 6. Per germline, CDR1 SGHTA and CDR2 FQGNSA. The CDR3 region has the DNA TGTGCCAGCAGCGTAACCGGGACTAGCTACAATGAGCAGTTCTTC. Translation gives CASSVTGTSYNEQFF.

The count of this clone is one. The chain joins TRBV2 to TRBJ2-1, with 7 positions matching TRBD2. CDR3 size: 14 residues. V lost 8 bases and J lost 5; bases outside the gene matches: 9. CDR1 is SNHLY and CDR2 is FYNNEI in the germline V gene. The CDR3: CASLSGRLNNEQFF. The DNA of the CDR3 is TGTGCCAGCCTCTCCGGGAGGCTGAACAATGAGCAGTTCTTC. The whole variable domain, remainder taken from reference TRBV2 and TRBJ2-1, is EPEVTQTPSHQVTQMGQEVILRCVPISNHLYFYWYRQILGQKVEFLVSFYNNEISEKSEIFDDQFSVERPDGSNFTLKIRSTKLEDSAMYFCASLSGRLNNEQFFGPGTRLTVL.

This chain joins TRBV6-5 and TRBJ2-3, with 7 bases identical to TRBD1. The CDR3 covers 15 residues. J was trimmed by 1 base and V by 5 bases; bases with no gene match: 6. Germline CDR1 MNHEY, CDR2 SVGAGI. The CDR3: CASSPRGKGTDTQYF. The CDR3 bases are TGTGCCAGCAGTCCCAGGGGGAAAGGCACAGATACGCAGTATTTT.